This T cell receptor beta chain was profiled in a study of Graves' ophthalmopathy and Graves' hyperthyroidism. The CDR3 runs to 15 residues. Per the germline V gene, CDR1 is SNHLY and CDR2 is FYNNEI. V gave up 6 bases and J gave up 6 bases; unmatched junction bases: 7. RNA transcripts were the source from which TCR beta CDR3 regions were amplified. An initial RT-PCR round employing HTBI primers preceded a second-round multiplex PCR. MiXCR was run by TCRdb on the multiplex PCR reads, yielding one entry per CDR3 protein. The table includes about 1.2 million distinct CDR3 sequences, around a third detected once. Reliance was placed on clinical symptoms, serum thyroxine, TRAb, thyroid ultrasound and orbital computed tomography for diagnosis.

The sample consisted of peripheral blood or thyroid tissue (not recorded which). The chain combines TRBV2 with TRBJ1-5, with 11 bases identical to TRBD1. The clonotype was recovered from an adult man with Graves' hyperthyroidism. CDR3: CASSPGGQGVQPQHF. The CDR3 bases are TGTGCCAGCAGCCCCGGGGGACAGGGGGTTCAGCCCCAGCATTTT.